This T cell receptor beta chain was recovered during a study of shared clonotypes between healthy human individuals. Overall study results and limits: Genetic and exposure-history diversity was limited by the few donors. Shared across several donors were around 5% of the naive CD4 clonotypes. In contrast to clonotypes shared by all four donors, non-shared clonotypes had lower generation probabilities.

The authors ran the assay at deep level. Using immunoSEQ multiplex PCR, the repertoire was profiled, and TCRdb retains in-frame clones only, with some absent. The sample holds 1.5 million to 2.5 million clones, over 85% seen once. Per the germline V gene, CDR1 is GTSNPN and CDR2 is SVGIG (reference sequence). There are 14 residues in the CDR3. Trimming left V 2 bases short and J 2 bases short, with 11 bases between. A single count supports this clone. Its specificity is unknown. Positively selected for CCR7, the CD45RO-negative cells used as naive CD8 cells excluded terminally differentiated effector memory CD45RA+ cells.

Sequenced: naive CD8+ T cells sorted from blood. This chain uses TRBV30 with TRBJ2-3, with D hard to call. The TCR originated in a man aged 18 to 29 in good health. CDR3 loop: CAWSLDTFTDTQYF. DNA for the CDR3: TGTGCCTGGAGTCTTGACACTTTCACAGATACGCAGTATTTT.